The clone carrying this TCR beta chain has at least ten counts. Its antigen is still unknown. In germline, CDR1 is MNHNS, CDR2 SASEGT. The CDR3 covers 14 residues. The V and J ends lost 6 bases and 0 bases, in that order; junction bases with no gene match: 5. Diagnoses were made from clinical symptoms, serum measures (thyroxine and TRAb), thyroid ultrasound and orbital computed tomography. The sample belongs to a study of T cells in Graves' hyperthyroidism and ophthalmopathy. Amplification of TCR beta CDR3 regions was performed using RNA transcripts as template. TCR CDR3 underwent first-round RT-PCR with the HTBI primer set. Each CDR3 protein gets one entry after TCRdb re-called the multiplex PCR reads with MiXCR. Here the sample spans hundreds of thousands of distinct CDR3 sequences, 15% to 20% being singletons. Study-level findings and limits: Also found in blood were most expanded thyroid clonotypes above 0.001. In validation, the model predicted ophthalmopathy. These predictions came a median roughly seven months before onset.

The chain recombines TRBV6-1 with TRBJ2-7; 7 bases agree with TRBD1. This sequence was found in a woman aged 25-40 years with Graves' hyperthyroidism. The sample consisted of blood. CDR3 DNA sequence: TGTGCCAGCAGAACCGGGACAGCCTCCTACGAGCAGTACTTC. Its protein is CASRTGTASYEQYF.